This T cell receptor beta chain emerged from a study of OX40 agonist ivuxolimab in advanced cancers. Only in-frame clones appear in the TCRdb table, and some are missing; sequencing was by immunoSEQ multiplex PCR. The repertoire holds 75,000 to 95,000 clones, with 70% to 85% as singletons. The CDR3 is 12 amino acids. CDR1 and CDR2 from the germline V gene are ENHRY and SYGVKD. Trimming cost V 1 base and J 4 bases, with 5 bases left between them. This clone was seen a handful of times. The receptor's source is an adult with an advanced solid tumor such as melanoma, head and neck, liver or kidney cancer. The genes are TRBV10-3 and TRBJ2-7; D unclear. The input for sequencing was CD4+ or CD8+ T cells sorted from blood, taken in a trial of the OX40 agonist ivuxolimab. The CDR3 loop is CAISEWRYEQYF. CDR3 bases: TGTGCCATCAGTGAGTGGCGGTACGAGCAGTACTTC.